The rows below give T cell receptor beta chains drawn from one sample of a study of molecular identifiers for immune sequencing clone quantification. TCRdb ran MiXCR on the PCR reads and lists one entry per CDR3 protein. This sample has approximately 63,000 distinct CDR3 sequences, with 15% to 20% found just once. Sequenced sample: naive CD8+ T cells from blood, with Jurkat cell RNA spiked in. The receptors were sampled from a human donor in good health. Some libraries in this study had Jurkat cell RNA spiked in. Each CDR3 is given with its conserved first and last residue. A D gene is named only where the DNA matches it firmly. Not all rows give a size; the values are once, few, many and, for expanded clones, a class.

d_gene: NA
v_gene: TRBV28
abundance: many
j_gene: TRBJ2-3
CDR3aa: CASSDDRTDTQYF
CDR3nt: TGTGCCAGCAGCGACGATCGCACAGATACGCAGTATTTT

d_gene: NA
v_gene: TRBV29-1
abundance: medium-sized
j_gene: TRBJ1-1
CDR3aa: CSATDLNTEAFF
CDR3nt: TGCAGCGCTACCGACTTGAACACTGAAGCTTTCTTT

d_gene: NA
v_gene: TRBV28
abundance: few
j_gene: TRBJ2-1
CDR3aa: CATYEGYNEQFF
CDR3nt: TGTGCCACTTACGAGGGCTACAATGAGCAGTTCTTC

d_gene: TRBD2
v_gene: TRBV7-6
abundance: few
j_gene: TRBJ2-7
CDR3aa: CASSLGGRALDEQYF
CDR3nt: TGTGCCAGCAGCTTGGGCGGGAGGGCCTTAGATGAGCAGTACTTC

d_gene: NA
v_gene: TRBV30
abundance: many
j_gene: TRBJ2-7
CDR3aa: CAWSLGYEQYF
CDR3nt: TGTGCCTGGAGTCTCGGCTACGAGCAGTACTTC

d_gene: NA
v_gene: TRBV7-9
abundance: many
j_gene: TRBJ2-7
CDR3aa: CASSTNPGATAYEQYF
CDR3nt: TGTGCCAGCAGCACGAACCCGGGGGCGACCGCCTACGAGCAGTACTTC

d_gene: NA
v_gene: TRBV20-1
abundance: few
j_gene: TRBJ2-1
CDR3aa: CSARDRRGSSYNEQFF
CDR3nt: TGCAGTGCTAGAGATCGGCGGGGAAGCTCCTACAATGAGCAGTTCTTC

d_gene: TRBD2
v_gene: TRBV28
abundance: many
j_gene: TRBJ2-2
CDR3aa: CASSYSGSTGELFF
CDR3nt: TGTGCCAGCAGTTATAGCGGGAGTACCGGGGAGCTGTTTTTT

d_gene: TRBD1
v_gene: TRBV6-1
abundance: many
j_gene: TRBJ1-1
CDR3aa: CASSITGGPEAFF
CDR3nt: TGTGCCAGCAGCATAACAGGGGGCCCTGAAGCTTTCTTT

d_gene: NA
v_gene: TRBV20-1
abundance: NA
j_gene: TRBJ2-1
CDR3aa: CSARDGDQYSEQFF
CDR3nt: TGCAGTGCTAGAGATGGGGACCAGTACAGTGAGCAGTTCTTC

d_gene: TRBD2
v_gene: TRBV27
abundance: many
j_gene: TRBJ2-3
CDR3aa: CASSSFTGTITDTQYF
CDR3nt: TGTGCCAGCAGTTCATTCACCGGGACTATCACAGATACGCAGTATTTT

d_gene: NA
v_gene: TRBV19
abundance: many
j_gene: TRBJ1-1
CDR3aa: CASSIAEGTEAFF
CDR3nt: TGTGCCAGTAGTATAGCGGAGGGCACTGAAGCTTTCTTT

d_gene: TRBD1
v_gene: TRBV7-8
abundance: many
j_gene: TRBJ2-7
CDR3aa: CASSLWGFGQGAVYEQYF
CDR3nt: TGTGCCAGCAGCTTATGGGGTTTCGGACAGGGGGCGGTCTACGAGCAGTACTTC

d_gene: NA
v_gene: TRBV7-9
abundance: many
j_gene: TRBJ2-1
CDR3aa: CASSHWSNLNEQFF
CDR3nt: TGTGCCAGCAGCCATTGGAGCAACTTGAATGAGCAGTTCTTC

d_gene: NA
v_gene: TRBV21-1
abundance: NA
j_gene: TRBJ2-2
CDR3aa: CASSSAGVLAGDLGGELFF
CDR3nt: TGTGCCAGCAGCAGTGCCGGCGTACTAGCGGGAGACTTAGGCGGGGAGCTGTTTTTT

d_gene: NA
v_gene: TRBV9
abundance: many
j_gene: TRBJ2-7
CDR3aa: CASSPASRYEQYF
CDR3nt: TGTGCCAGCAGCCCCGCTAGCCGCTACGAGCAGTACTTC

d_gene: NA
v_gene: TRBV5-1
abundance: many
j_gene: TRBJ2-7
CDR3aa: CASSANYEQYF
CDR3nt: TGCGCCAGCAGCGCAAACTACGAGCAGTACTTC

d_gene: TRBD2
v_gene: TRBV20-1
abundance: many
j_gene: TRBJ2-1
CDR3aa: CSARELAGINNEQFF
CDR3nt: TGCAGTGCTAGGGAGCTAGCGGGAATTAACAATGAGCAGTTCTTC

d_gene: NA
v_gene: TRBV29-1
abundance: many
j_gene: TRBJ1-2
CDR3aa: CSVEENSGGYTF
CDR3nt: TGCAGCGTTGAAGAGAATAGCGGTGGCTACACCTTC

d_gene: NA
v_gene: TRBV29-1
abundance: many
j_gene: TRBJ2-7
CDR3aa: CSVTGHLSSYEQYF
CDR3nt: TGCAGCGTGACAGGACATCTATCGTCTTACGAGCAGTACTTC

d_gene: NA
v_gene: TRBV11-2
abundance: many
j_gene: TRBJ2-7
CDR3aa: CASSLRASAKSYEQYF
CDR3nt: TGTGCCAGCAGCTTACGAGCTAGCGCGAAGTCCTACGAGCAGTACTTC

d_gene: TRBD1
v_gene: TRBV29-1
abundance: NA
j_gene: TRBJ1-1
CDR3aa: CSVDREAEAFF
CDR3nt: TGCAGCGTGGACAGGGAGGCTGAAGCTTTCTTT

d_gene: TRBD2
v_gene: TRBV4-1
abundance: many
j_gene: TRBJ2-7
CDR3aa: CASSQSGTSLSEQYF
CDR3nt: TGCGCCAGCAGCCAATCCGGGACTAGCCTAAGCGAGCAGTACTTC